The table lists the clone carrying this T cell receptor beta chain with a few counts. The antigen is not known. This sample was taken from a study of regulatory T cells in long-lasting Graves disease. Study-wide context: Prior antithyroid drug treatment in newly diagnosed Graves' patients lasted under 3 months. Study conclusions and caveats: The study found TRBV28, TRBJ1-2 and TRBJ2-5 favored in persistent disease.

Between the trimmed V and J ends, which lost 4 bases and 0 bases, there was a span of 19 bases. Germline CDR1 is SQVTM and CDR2 is ANQGSEA. The CDR3 contains 16 residues. The time point denotes: newly diagnosed GD, antithyroid drugs for less than 3 months. There was RNA extracted from PBMCs, and the TCR library was made from it. Sequencing libraries for TCR beta were prepared with iRepertoire HTBI primers and Arm-PCR of CDR3 regions. From the multiplex PCR reads, TCRdb called clonotypes with MiXCR, one entry per CDR3 protein. The sample lists approximately 540,000 distinct CDR3 sequences, 12% seen once, with more than 8% in the top ten. The sample was also reused in another study, on T cells in Graves' hyperthyroidism and ophthalmopathy.

The source material was peripheral blood mononuclear cells (PBMCs), sampled at new diagnosis, from a patient treated with antithyroid drugs. This chain uses TRBV29-1 with TRBJ2-7; D may be TRBD2 (6 bases). This TCR derives from a woman younger than 45 with Graves disease. CDR3 coding DNA: TGCAGCGTTGGGGGGGTCGGGGGAACTCGCTCCTACGAGCAGTACTTC. It translates to CSVGGVGGTRSYEQYF.